This TCR beta chain was sequenced in a study of cytomegalovirus exposure and HLA in healthy donors. Whole-study findings and limits: Most TCR sequences showed up rarely, but some public TCRs showed up in many donors. The tendency of first-cohort TCR clusters to co-occur in the roughly 120 validation repertoires was the finding of a later analysis. Specific recognition of CMV antigens was confirmed in vitro for a few chains (all CMV-associated).

This table comes from immunoSEQ multiplex PCR, and its TCRdb copy is limited to in-frame clones, with some not included. The sample lists about 75,000 clones, 70% to 90% seen once, with less than 3% in the top ten. CDR1 and CDR2 from the germline V gene are SNHLY and FYNNEI. V trimming: 8 bases; J trimming: 1 base; junction bases outside the gene matches: 3. CDR3 length: 13 amino acids. The sample holds one count of this clone. The antigen is undetermined. The chain joins TRBV2 to TRBJ1-2; 8 bases are shared with TRBD1. This receptor was taken from a man aged 25 to 40 in good health and CMV-seronegative. Sequenced material: PBMCs. For the CDR3, the DNA is TGTGCCAGCGCCACAGGGGGTAACTATGGCTACACCTTC. Amino acids: CASATGGNYGYTF. The full variable domain, rest sourced from reference TRBV2 and TRBJ1-2, is EPEVTQTPSHQVTQMGQEVILRCVPISNHLYFYWYRQILGQKVEFLVSFYNNEISEKSEIFDDQFSVERPDGSNFTLKIRSTKLEDSAMYFCASATGGNYGYTFGSGTRLTVV.